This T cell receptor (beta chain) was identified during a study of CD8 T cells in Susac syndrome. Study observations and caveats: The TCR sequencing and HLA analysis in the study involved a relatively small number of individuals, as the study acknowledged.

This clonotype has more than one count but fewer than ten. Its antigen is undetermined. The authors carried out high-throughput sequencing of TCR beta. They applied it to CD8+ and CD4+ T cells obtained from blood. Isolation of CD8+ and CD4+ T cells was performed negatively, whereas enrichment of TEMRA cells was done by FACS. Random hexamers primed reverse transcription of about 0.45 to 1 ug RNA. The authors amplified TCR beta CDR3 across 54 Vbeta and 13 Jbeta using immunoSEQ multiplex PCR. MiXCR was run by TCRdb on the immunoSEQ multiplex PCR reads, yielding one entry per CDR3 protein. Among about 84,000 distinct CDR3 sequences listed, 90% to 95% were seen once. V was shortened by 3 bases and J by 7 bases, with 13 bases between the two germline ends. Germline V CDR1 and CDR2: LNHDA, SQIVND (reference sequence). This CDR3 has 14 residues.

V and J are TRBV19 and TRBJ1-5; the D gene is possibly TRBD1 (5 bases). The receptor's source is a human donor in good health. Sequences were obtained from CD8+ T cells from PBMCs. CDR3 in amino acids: CASSIRDRGQPQHF. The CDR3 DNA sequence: TGTGCCAGTAGTATCCGGGACCGGGGGCAGCCCCAGCATTTT.